The 8 T cell receptor beta chains below come from one sample, sequenced in a study of technical replicates of blood from several donors. TCRdb's copy holds only in-frame clones and misses some; the assay was immunoSEQ multiplex PCR. The sample holds 70,000 to 85,000 clones, roughly 97% seen once. What was sequenced was T cells isolated from PBMCs. These receptor sequences come from a human donor in good health.

The CDR3 reads CASSHENSGLEAFF. CDR3 in DNA: TGCGCCAGCTCTCATGAAAATAGCGGCCTTGAAGCTTTCTTT. This chain joins TRBV5-1 and TRBJ1-1; D remains ambiguous. Deletions cut 7 bases from V and 7 bases from J, with 20 bases between. The CDR3 totals 14 residues. Germline lookup yields CDR1 SGHRS and CDR2 YFSETQ. The whole variable domain, filled in from reference TRBV5-1 and TRBJ1-1, reads KAGVTQTPRYLIKTRGQQVTLSCSPISGHRSVSWYQQTPGQGLQFLFEYFSETQRNKGNFPGRFSGRQFSNSRSEMNVSTLELGDSALYLCASSHENSGLEAFFGQGTRLTVV.

The chain carries TRBV11-2 and TRBJ2-1; a possible D gene is TRBD2 (6 bases). The ends were cut back, 1 base at V and 8 bases at J, with 24 bases in the middle. The CDR3 length is 18 residues. Germline lookup yields CDR1 SGHAT and CDR2 FQNNGV. In nucleotides, the CDR3 is TGTGCCAGCAGCTTAGGGGCGGGGCTCACCACTTCTACGGATGAGCAGTTCTTC. Translated, it gives CASSLGAGLTTSTDEQFF.

The CDR3 is CASRQAFTGELFF. DNA for the CDR3: TGCGCCAGCAGACAGGCGTTCACCGGGGAGCTGTTTTTT. The V and J genes are TRBV10-2 and TRBJ2-2; D possibly corresponds to TRBD1 (5 bases). The germline V gene encodes CDR1 WSHSY and CDR2 SAAADI. V was trimmed by 6 bases and J by 4 bases, leaving 9 bases between them. The CDR3 covers 13 residues.

The chain employs TRBV5-6 and TRBJ2-3; D is possibly TRBD1 (6 bases). Germline V lookup: CDR1 SGHDT, CDR2 YYEEEE. V lost 0 bases, J lost 4 bases, and 21 bases lay in between. There are 18 residues in the CDR3. The CDR3 coding sequence is TGTGCCAGCAGCTTGGCCTCCCATCTTAGGGCAGGGGCAGATACGCAGTATTTT. Its protein product is CASSLASHLRAGADTQYF. Complete variable domain (other parts from reference TRBV5-6 and TRBJ2-3): DAGVTQSPTHLIKTRGQQVTLRCSPKSGHDTVSWYQQALGQGPQFIFQYYEEEERQRGNFPDRFSGHQFPNYSSELNVNALLLGDSALYLCASSLASHLRAGADTQYFGPGTRLTVL.

The rearrangement uses TRBV19 and TRBJ2-5; perhaps TRBD2 as D (6 bases). V was pared by 3 bases and J by 5 bases, with 10 bases between. The CDR3 spans 13 residues. CDR1 is LNHDA and CDR2 is SQIVND in the germline V gene (reference sequence). This CDR3 is CASSILEGETQYF. The CDR3 DNA is TGTGCCAGTAGTATTCTGGAGGGGGAGACCCAGTACTTC.

The chain combines TRBV27 with TRBJ1-6; no clear D. The CDR3 is 15 amino acids. Per germline, CDR1 MNHEY and CDR2 SMNVEV (reference sequence). The V end was cut by 4 bases, the J end by 9 bases, with 16 bases between. The CDR3 nucleotides are TGTGCCAGCAGTTCCCCGGTCGTTTATGGTTCACCCCTCCACTTT. This sequence encodes CASSSPVVYGSPLHF.

The chain employs TRBV7-2 and TRBJ2-7; 7 bases match TRBD2. The CDR3 is made up of 13 amino acids. The V segment lost 0 bases and the J segment 6 bases; nucleotides outside the gene matches: 2. Looked up from germline, CDR1 is SGHTA and CDR2 is FQGNSA. The CDR3 region is CASSLAGGPEQYF. CDR3 sequence (DNA): TGTGCCAGCAGCTTAGCGGGAGGGCCCGAGCAGTACTTC. The entire variable domain, with the rest obtained from reference TRBV7-2 and TRBJ2-7, is as follows: GAGVSQSPSNKVTEKGKDVELRCDPISGHTALYWYRQSLGQGLEFLIYFQGNSAPDKSGLPSDRFSAERTGGSVSTLTIQRTQQEDSAVYLCASSLAGGPEQYFGPGTRLTVT.

V gene TRBV11-2 combines with J gene TRBJ2-5; 8 bases agree with TRBD1. The CDR3 is 16 amino acids. V gave up 1 base and J gave up 1 base; unmatched junction bases: 5. Germline lookup yields CDR1 SGHAT and CDR2 FQNNGV. CDR3 in DNA: TGTGCCAGCAGCTTAGTGACAGGGGAAGTCCAAGAGACCCAGTACTTC. Translating it yields CASSLVTGEVQETQYF.